This is a list of T cell receptor beta chains from one sample in a study of T-cell reconstitution after alpha-beta-depleted transplantation in children. TCRdb reprocessed the PCR reads via MiXCR and lists one record per CDR3 protein. The sample holds 200,000 to 250,000 distinct CDR3 sequences; about a tenth are singletons and the top ten take roughly 30%. Sequenced here: PBMCs, sampled before TCRalphabeta/CD19-depleted stem cell transplant. Source of these receptors: a child younger than two with acute myeloid leukemia, due to receive a stem cell transplant. Both conserved end residues are part of each CDR3. D genes are given only for firm matches. Expanded clones get a size class; other rows say once, few or many, or leave the size out.

J,size,V,D,CDR3,DNA
TRBJ2-5,-,TRBV12-3/TRBV12-4,TRBD2,CASSSTSGGLQYF,TGTGCCAGCAGTTCGACTAGCGGGGGTCTTCAGTACTTC
TRBJ2-7,many,TRBV20-1,TRBD2,CSARGTSSPPDEQYF,TGCAGTGCTAGAGGGACTAGCAGTCCCCCTGACGAGCAGTACTTC
TRBJ2-5,-,TRBV24-1,-,CATGRQETQYF,TGTGCCACGGGAAGGCAAGAGACCCAGTACTTC
TRBJ2-7,many,TRBV29-1,TRBD1,CSVGGLVDEQYF,TGCAGCGTAGGGGGCCTCGTGGACGAGCAGTACTTC
TRBJ2-7,many,TRBV20-1,-,CSARQEPYEQYF,TGCAGTGCTCGACAGGAGCCCTACGAGCAGTACTTC
TRBJ1-2,many,TRBV29-1,-,CSGLTTPDNGYTF,TGCAGCGGCCTCACGACCCCAGATAATGGCTACACCTTC
TRBJ1-1,-,TRBV11-3,-,CASSFTGEGTEAFF,TGTGCCAGCAGCTTTACAGGAGAAGGCACTGAAGCTTTCTTT
TRBJ2-1,many,TRBV18,-,CASSEQISYNEQFF,TGTGCCAGCTCCGAACAGATCTCCTACAATGAGCAGTTCTTC
TRBJ2-3,many,TRBV10-3,-,CAIGEASRFSTDTQYF,TGTGCCATCGGGGAGGCTAGCCGTTTTTCCACAGATACGCAGTATTTT
TRBJ2-2,many,TRBV6-1,TRBD2,CASRKREGHTGELFF,TGTGCCAGCAGAAAGCGGGAGGGCCACACCGGGGAGCTGTTTTTT
TRBJ1-1,many,TRBV24-1,-,CATRLGDTEAFF,TGTGCCACCAGGCTGGGGGACACTGAAGCTTTCTTT
TRBJ2-6,many,TRBV20-1,TRBD1,CSAADRAGANVLTF,TGCAGTGCTGCAGACAGGGCTGGGGCCAACGTCCTGACTTTC
TRBJ2-3,many,TRBV28,-,CASSLLAGRFLDTQYF,TGTGCCAGCAGTTTATTGGCAGGGAGGTTTTTAGATACGCAGTATTTT
TRBJ2-5,-,TRBV20-1,-,CSASRDYEDTQYF,TGCAGTGCTAGTCGAGACTACGAGGATACCCAGTACTTC
TRBJ1-2,many,TRBV12-3/TRBV12-4,TRBD1,CASSHSNLRQGARGYTF,TGTGCCAGCAGTCACTCTAATCTACGACAGGGGGCGCGTGGCTACACCTTC
TRBJ1-6,many,TRBV5-5,-,CASSSVDSQNSPLHF,TGTGCCAGCAGCTCCGTGGACAGCCAAAATTCACCCCTCCACTTT
TRBJ1-3,many,TRBV7-9,-,CASSLGQTIIPGNTIYF,TGTGCCAGCAGCCTCGGACAGACCATCATACCTGGAAACACCATATATTTT
TRBJ2-1,many,TRBV12-3/TRBV12-4,TRBD2,CASTPGTSGGDEQFF,TGTGCCAGCACCCCGGGGACTAGCGGGGGTGATGAGCAGTTCTTC
TRBJ2-1,many,TRBV5-1,-,CATPETRYNEQFF,TGCGCCACCCCGGAGACGCGTTACAATGAGCAGTTCTTC
TRBJ2-5,many,TRBV2,TRBD2,CASRGIAGGTKETQYF,TGTGCCAGCCGAGGTATAGCGGGAGGGACGAAAGAGACCCAGTACTTC
TRBJ2-5,few,TRBV7-9,-,CASSLGQAEETQYF,TGTGCCAGCAGCTTGGGACAAGCGGAAGAGACCCAGTACTTC
TRBJ2-1,-,TRBV7-9,-,CASSGDEGTETYNEQFF,TGTGCCAGCAGCGGCGACGAAGGGACGGAGACCTACAATGAGCAGTTCTTC
TRBJ2-3,many,TRBV29-1,-,CSVGPSLKDTQYF,TGCAGCGTTGGTCCATCGCTCAAAGATACGCAGTATTTT
TRBJ2-6,-,TRBV10-3,-,CALSFHSGRLSGANVLTF,TGTGCCCTCAGTTTCCACTCGGGACGACTCTCTGGGGCCAACGTCCTGACTTTC
TRBJ2-1,many,TRBV29-1,-,CSATLGGEQFF,TGCAGCGCCACGCTAGGAGGTGAGCAGTTCTTC
TRBJ1-5,few,TRBV7-3,-,CASSLNVDQPQHF,TGTGCCAGCAGCTTAAATGTGGATCAGCCCCAGCATTTT
TRBJ2-7,many,TRBV18,-,CASSPPGTPEQGQYF,TGTGCCAGCTCACCGCCGGGGACACCTGAACAGGGGCAGTACTTC
TRBJ1-1,many,TRBV20-1,-,CSARLAGPGTEAFF,TGCAGTGCTAGATTGGCAGGGCCCGGCACTGAAGCTTTCTTT
TRBJ1-1,-,TRBV19,-,CASSFMTGNTEAFF,TGTGCCAGTAGTTTTATGACGGGGAACACTGAAGCTTTCTTT
TRBJ1-2,-,TRBV30,-,CASDNYESGYTF,TGTGCCTCAGATAACTATGAGAGTGGCTACACCTTC
TRBJ2-1,many,TRBV7-2,TRBD2,CASSADGTSPNNEQFF,TGTGCCAGCAGTGCAGACGGGACTAGCCCTAACAATGAGCAGTTCTTC
TRBJ1-2,-,TRBV7-2,-,CDSSLGSWAGYTF,TGTGACAGCAGCTTAGGGTCGTGGGCTGGCTACACCTTC
TRBJ2-1,many,TRBV27,-,CASRVHSYNEQFF,TGTGCCAGCAGAGTCCACTCCTACAATGAGCAGTTCTTC
TRBJ1-1,many,TRBV11-2,-,CASSLVGAEAFF,TGTGCCAGCAGCTTAGTCGGCGCTGAAGCTTTCTTT
TRBJ1-2,-,TRBV20-1,-,CSALRGYGYTF,TGCAGTGCCCTGCGGGGATATGGCTACACCTTC
TRBJ2-3,many,TRBV5-6,-,CATGGALTDTQYF,TGTGCCACCGGTGGGGCCCTCACAGATACGCAGTATTTT
TRBJ2-4,many,TRBV20-1,TRBD2,CSARVLGLAGFKNIQYF,TGCAGTGCTAGAGTCCTCGGACTAGCGGGATTCAAAAACATTCAGTACTTC
TRBJ1-6,many,TRBV28,TRBD1,CASRRQGGIRSPLHF,TGTGCCAGCAGGAGACAGGGGGGAATACGATCACCCCTCCACTTT
TRBJ1-2,many,TRBV20-1,-,CSAVEGTANYGYTF,TGCAGTGCTGTAGAGGGAACTGCTAACTATGGCTACACCTTC
TRBJ1-1,many,TRBV29-1,TRBD1,CSGGRPGGWLEAFF,TGCAGCGGCGGGCGTCCAGGGGGCTGGCTTGAAGCTTTCTTT
TRBJ2-3,many,TRBV7-2,-,CASSLGAVAGRDTQYF,TGTGCCAGCAGCTTAGGGGCGGTCGCTGGACGGGATACGCAGTATTTT